Listed here are 32 T cell receptor beta chains from one sample, sequenced in a study of blood T cells in healthy people across ages. Together with a sample-barcoded 5' primer, a J-beta primer mix was included in a second PCR lasting roughly 6 to 12 cycles. TCRdb itself ran the 5' RACE reads through MiXCR, one entry per CDR3 protein. The sample consists of approximately 1,700,000 distinct CDR3 sequences, about two fifths of them appearing once. Input material: blood. The receptors originated from a human donor in good health.

J is TRBJ1-2 and V is TRBV5-1; 12 bases map to TRBD1. Germline-derived CDR1 and CDR2 are SGHRS and YFSETQ. The CDR3 is 16 amino acids. With V trimmed by 0 bases and J by 10 bases, 10 bases remained unmatched. The CDR3 region is CASSLEGTGGAADYTF. The CDR3 coding sequence is TGCGCCAGCAGCTTGGAGGGGACAGGGGGCGCGGCCGACTACACCTTC.

This clonotype was seen more than once but under ten times. J is TRBJ2-5 and V is TRBV6-2 or TRBV6-3; D call uncertain. This CDR3 comprises 13 residues. CDR1 MNHEY and CDR2 SVGEGT come from the germline V gene. V gave up 6 bases and J gave up 1 base, with 9 bases separating them. This CDR3 is CASRANSQETQYF. The CDR3 region has the DNA TGTGCCAGCAGGGCAAACAGCCAAGAGACCCAGTACTTC.

The chain links TRBV20-1 to TRBJ2-5, with 8 bases that match TRBD1. The assigned J gene may be wrong: the sequence end matches TRBJ2-7 better. The CDR3 has 13 amino acids. The germline V gene encodes CDR1 DFQATT and CDR2 SNEGSKA (reference sequence). CDR3 protein: CSARVRTGNEQYF. The DNA of the CDR3 is TGCAGTGCTAGAGTTCGGACAGGGAACGAGCAGTACTTC.

This clonotype was counted a few times. The rearrangement joins TRBV7-9 to TRBJ2-3, with 7 bases aligning to TRBD1. Trimming at V came to 4 bases and at J to 2 bases, leaving 6 bases not matched to a gene. The length of the CDR3 is 15 residues. In germline, CDR1 is SEHNR, CDR2 FQNEAQ (reference sequence). The DNA for the CDR3 is TGTGCCAGCAGCTCCCGACAGGGTAACACAGATACGCAGTATTTT. Amino acid sequence: CASSSRQGNTDTQYF.

The chain employs TRBV7-9 and TRBJ1-4, with D unclear. Germline V gene data show CDR1 as SEHNR and CDR2 as FQNEAQ (reference sequence). The length of the CDR3 is 13 residues. With 5 bases removed from V and 1 base from J, the gap between germline ends came to 5 bases. CDR3 region: CASSGLTNEKLFF. CDR3 sequence (DNA): TGTGCCAGCAGCGGCCTAACTAATGAAAAACTGTTTTTT.

This chain connects TRBV6-6 to TRBJ1-6, with 7 bases lining up with TRBD1. The CDR3 totals 17 residues. V lost 5 bases and J lost 7; bases outside the gene matches: 14. Germline V gene sequence: CDR1 MNHNY, CDR2 SVGAGI (reference sequence). The CDR3 here is CASSNQRGGTANSPLHF. DNA of the CDR3: TGTGCCAGCAGTAACCAAAGGGGGGGGACAGCCAATTCACCCCTCCACTTT.

This clonotype was seen more than once but under ten times. The chain links TRBV5-1 to TRBJ2-1, with TRBD2 as a possible D gene (6 bases). Trimming took 0 bases from V and 4 from J, leaving 8 bases between them. CDR1 is SGHRS, CDR2 YFSETQ, per germline. This CDR3 comprises 14 residues. CDR3 amino acids: CASSLGEEYNEQFF. CDR3 sequence (DNA): TGCGCCAGCAGCTTGGGGGAGGAGTACAATGAGCAGTTCTTC.

The table lists this clonotype with a few counts. The rearrangement links TRBV29-1 to TRBJ2-1, with a tentative D call TRBD1 (5 bases). The J call is uncertain, as TRBJ2-7 better fits the DNA end. The V gene's germline CDR1 is SQVTM and CDR2 ANQGSEA. CDR3 length: 13 amino acids. The CDR3 sequence: CSVATGSPNEQYF. Written as DNA, the CDR3 is TGCAGCGTGGCAACAGGCTCCCCCAATGAGCAGTACTTC.

This rearrangement joins TRBV4-1 to TRBJ2-1; the D is unclear. V lost 1 base and J 0 bases, leaving 10 bases between the germline ends. CDR3 length equals 16 residues. Germline V gene lookup returns CDR1 MGHRA and CDR2 YSYEKL. This CDR3 reads CASSQGTPSSYNEQFF. The CDR3, as DNA: TGCGCCAGCAGCCAAGGTACACCGAGCTCCTACAATGAGCAGTTCTTC.

The gene calls are TRBV20-1 and TRBJ2-5, with TRBD1 identical over 11 bases. The J call may not be correct, given that the DNA end is closer to TRBJ2-7. Germline V gene sequence: CDR1 DFQATT, CDR2 SNEGSKA (reference sequence). The CDR3 totals 15 residues. The CDR3 coding sequence is TGCAGTGCCACCGACCGGGACAGGGGGTTGAGCGAGCAGTACTTC. It codes for CSATDRDRGLSEQYF.

This clonotype was seen just once. The rearrangement joins TRBV7-9 to TRBJ2-5, with D maybe TRBD2 (6 bases). The closer fit of TRBJ2-7 to the DNA end suggests the J call may be wrong. Germline CDR1 is SEHNR and CDR2 is FQNEAQ (reference sequence). CDR3 length equals 15 residues. The CDR3 here is CASSPPSRGLGEQYF. CDR3 bases: TGTGCCAGCAGCCCCCCCTCTCGGGGACTTGGCGAGCAGTACTTC.

The gene calls are TRBV7-9 and TRBJ1-4; D is unresolved. The germline V gene encodes CDR1 SEHNR and CDR2 FQNEAQ (reference sequence). The V end was cut by 4 bases, the J end by 8 bases, with 8 bases between. CDR3 length equals 12 residues. The CDR3 loop is CASSWTLEKLFF. CDR3 coding DNA: TGTGCCAGCAGCTGGACGTTGGAAAAACTGTTTTTT.

This clonotype was counted only a few times. The CDR3 DNA is TGCAGTGCTCTTAAGGATTCACCCCTCCACTTT. Protein: CSALKDSPLHF. This sequence joins TRBV20-1 and TRBJ1-6; no definite D call. Germline lookup yields CDR1 DFQATT and CDR2 SNEGSKA (reference sequence). The CDR3 consists of 11 residues. The ends were cut back, 5 bases at V and 8 bases at J, with 7 bases in the middle.

V and J are TRBV2 and TRBJ2-1; D gene ambiguous. Between the trimmed V and J ends, which lost 2 bases and 2 bases, there was a span of 13 bases. The germline gives CDR1 SNHLY, CDR2 FYNNEI. This CDR3 has 16 residues. For the CDR3, the DNA is TGTGCCAGCAGTGAAAACCTGGGGAAGACCTACAATGAGCAGTTCTTC. It codes for CASSENLGKTYNEQFF.

V gene TRBV28 combines with J gene TRBJ1-1; TRBD1 agrees at 8 bases. This CDR3 region has 15 residues. With V trimmed by 2 bases and J by 4 bases, 6 bases remained unmatched. The germline V gene encodes CDR1 MDHEN and CDR2 SYDVKM. CDR3 bases: TGTGCCAGCAGTTTACCCAGGGGGCAGTTCACTGAAGCTTTCTTT. Translation gives CASSLPRGQFTEAFF.

This clonotype has a handful of counts. This chain connects TRBV6-5 to TRBJ2-1; D is possibly TRBD2 (7 bases). V shed 8 bases and J shed 0 bases, with 17 bases lying between them. There are 16 residues in the CDR3. CDR1 and CDR2 from the germline V gene are MNHEY and SVGAGI. The chain's CDR3 is CASRAGGGGSYNEQFF. The CDR3 region has the DNA TGTGCCAGCCGAGCCGGAGGGGGGGGCTCCTACAATGAGCAGTTCTTC.

V usage is TRBV7-8 and J usage is TRBJ1-5; TRBD1 aligns across 9 bases. CDR3 length equals 15 residues. V was clipped by 6 bases and J by 3 bases; unmatched bases: 6. Germline V gives CDR1 SGHVS, CDR2 FQNEAQ. CDR3 region: CASSRDRDPNQPQHF. CDR3 DNA sequence: TGTGCCAGCAGTCGGGACAGGGACCCCAATCAGCCCCAGCATTTT.

There are a few counts of this clonotype. V is TRBV12-3 or TRBV12-4 and J is TRBJ2-5; D perhaps matches TRBD2 (6 bases). CDR3 size: 13 residues. V shed 3 bases and J shed 6 bases, with 11 bases lying between them. This CDR3 is CASSFREAKTQYF. In DNA, the CDR3 is TGTGCCAGCAGTTTCAGGGAGGCGAAGACCCAGTACTTC.

The rearrangement links TRBV2 to TRBJ1-5; tentative D call: TRBD1 (5 bases). The CDR3 runs 15 residues. Germline-derived CDR1 and CDR2 are SNHLY and FYNNEI. V lost 1 base and J 0 bases, leaving 7 bases between the germline ends. CDR3 sequence: CASSEEGLSNQPQHF. CDR3 in DNA: TGTGCCAGCAGTGAAGAGGGGCTTAGCAATCAGCCCCAGCATTTT. Variable domain in full (rest from reference TRBV2 and TRBJ1-5): EPEVTQTPSHQVTQMGQEVILRCVPISNHLYFYWYRQILGQKVEFLVSFYNNEISEKSEIFDDQFSVERPDGSNFTLKIRSTKLEDSAMYFCASSEEGLSNQPQHFGDGTRLSIL.

On this clonotype itself: Compared with germline, one end of the junction differs, possibly owing to a read error. The chain joins TRBV28 to TRBJ2-1; maybe TRBD2 (6 bases). The CDR3 runs 14 residues. From germline, CDR1 is MDHEN and CDR2 SYDVKM. In nucleotides, the CDR3 is TGTGCCGGCAGCAACTCGGACTATAACAATGAGCAGTTCTTC. Amino acids: CAGSNSDYNNEQFF.

This sequence joins TRBV7-2 and TRBJ2-2; 7 nucleotides agree with TRBD1. Germline-derived CDR1 and CDR2 are SGHTA and FQGNSA. The CDR3 totals 16 residues. V was clipped by 0 bases and J by 4 bases; unmatched bases: 5. CDR3: CASSLAGGWSTGELFF. CDR3 nucleotide sequence: TGTGCCAGCAGCTTAGCAGGGGGCTGGAGCACCGGGGAGCTGTTTTTT.

This clonotype was counted a single time. The rearrangement uses TRBV5-1 and TRBJ2-5; D possibly corresponds to TRBD2 (6 bases). Near its end, the DNA agrees better with TRBJ2-7, so the J call may be wrong. This CDR3 spans 14 amino acids. Per the germline V gene, CDR1 is SGHRS and CDR2 is YFSETQ. CDR3 region: CASSPGLLDYEQYF. The CDR3 DNA reads as TGCGCCAGCAGCCCGGGACTTCTTGACTACGAGCAGTACTTC.

This clonotype was detected a few times. The V and J genes are TRBV5-1 and TRBJ2-3; D remains ambiguous. This CDR3 has 14 amino acids. Between the trimmed V and J ends, which lost 5 bases and 5 bases, there was a span of 15 bases. Looked up from germline, CDR1 is SGHRS and CDR2 is YFSETQ. In DNA form, the CDR3 reads TGCGCCAGCAGTCCGGTTGTAAGGGAAGATACGCAGTATTTT. Translating it yields CASSPVVREDTQYF.

In its sample, this clonotype was seen a few times. This chain connects TRBV7-2 to TRBJ2-3; the D is unclear. V lost 1 base and J 2 bases, leaving 10 bases between the germline ends. CDR3 size: 15 residues. The germline CDR1 and CDR2 sequences are SGHTA and FQGNSA. Here the CDR3 reads CASSLDGHVTDTQYF. In DNA, the CDR3 is TGTGCCAGCAGCTTAGACGGCCATGTCACAGATACGCAGTATTTT.

Of note for this clonotype: One end of the junction is discordant with germline, which a read error may explain. The rearrangement uses TRBV4-1 and TRBJ1-1; possibly TRBD1 for D (6 bases). The V gene's germline CDR1 is MGHRA and CDR2 YSYEKL. The CDR3 extends over 14 amino acids. CDR3 in amino acids: CAGSQGGLNTEAFF. The CDR3 DNA is TGCGCCGGCAGCCAAGGGGGGTTGAACACTGAAGCTTTCTTT.

In its sample, this clonotype was seen many times. The chain uses TRBV7-2 and TRBJ2-7, with unresolved D. V lost 5 bases, J lost 3 bases, and 11 bases lay in between. CDR3 length equals 13 residues. Germline CDR1 is SGHTA and CDR2 is FQGNSA. The CDR3 nucleotides read TGTGCCAGCAGCCCTAGTCGCGGCTACGAGCAGTACTTC. Translated: CASSPSRGYEQYF.

The rearrangement uses TRBV2 and TRBJ2-3, with D unclear. V was cut by 2 bases and J by 6 bases, with 6 bases left in between. The CDR3 totals 12 residues. Germline V gene data show CDR1 as SNHLY and CDR2 as FYNNEI. This CDR3 is CASSERDDTQYF. As DNA, the CDR3 is TGTGCCAGCAGTGAAAGAGACGATACGCAGTATTTT. Looking up the rest from reference TRBV2 and TRBJ2-3 gives the full variable domain: EPEVTQTPSHQVTQMGQEVILRCVPISNHLYFYWYRQILGQKVEFLVSFYNNEISEKSEIFDDQFSVERPDGSNFTLKIRSTKLEDSAMYFCASSERDDTQYFGPGTRLTVL.

CDR3 bases: TGTGCCAGCAGTCCAGCTGGGGAAAGCTCCTATAATTCACCCCTCCACTTT. Translation gives CASSPAGESSYNSPLHF. The chain recombines TRBV12-3 or TRBV12-4 with TRBJ1-6; unclear D gene. V was cut by 5 bases and J by 0 bases, with 14 bases left in between. The CDR3 has 17 amino acids.

CDR3 sequence (DNA): TGTGCCAGCAGCCCCGTAAGCGCCAAAAACATTCAGTACTTC. Its translation is CASSPVSAKNIQYF. This chain connects TRBV7-3 to TRBJ2-4; no reliable D call. Germline lookup yields CDR1 SGHTA and CDR2 FQGTGA. The CDR3 has 14 amino acids. V lost 5 bases to trimming and J lost 1 base, with 9 bases between them.

The rearrangement joins TRBV28 to TRBJ2-3, with TRBD2 matching over 8 bases. The CDR3 has 15 residues. The V gene's germline CDR1 is MDHEN and CDR2 SYDVKM. The trim removed 4 bases at V and 8 bases at J, leaving 11 bases unmatched. CDR3 nucleotide sequence: TGTGCCAGCAGTTGGCTAGCGGGCCCACCGGGTACGCAGTATTTT. As protein: CASSWLAGPPGTQYF.

This clonotype showed up just a few times. The rearrangement uses TRBV5-1 and TRBJ2-2; D remains ambiguous. CDR1 and CDR2 from the germline V gene are SGHRS and YFSETQ. The CDR3 consists of 13 residues. V lost 3 bases, J lost 5 bases, and 8 bases lay in between. CDR3 sequence: CASSSSVTGELFF. The CDR3 nucleotides are TGCGCCAGCAGCTCCTCAGTGACCGGGGAGCTGTTTTTT.

This clonotype has more than one count but fewer than ten. Here the CDR3 DNA reads TGCAGTGAGAAGGCGCCAGGCAGCTACGAGCAGTACTTC. It yields the protein CSEKAPGSYEQYF. V and J are TRBV20-1 and TRBJ2-7; D is undetermined. Germline loops: CDR1 DFQATT, CDR2 SNEGSKA (reference sequence). The CDR3 sequence is 13 residues long. Between the trimmed V and J ends, which lost 7 bases and 3 bases, there was a span of 16 bases.